This TCR beta chain stems from a study of blood T cells in healthy people across ages. Study-wide results and limits: TCR beta diversity, measured per million T cells, fell in a roughly linear way with age.

A minimum of 5 micrograms of total RNA was extracted per sample. Worth noting for this clonotype: Its antigen remains unidentified. One base away lies a much larger clone, so this may be a sequencing read error.

Germline CDR1 reads SGHRS; CDR2 reads YFSETQ. This CDR3 is built from 16 residues. For the second PCR, which ran for about 6 to 11 cycles, a sample-barcoded 5' primer and a J-beta primer mix were used. TCRdb analysed the 5' RACE reads with MiXCR anew, one entry per CDR3 protein. The sample records over a million distinct CDR3 sequences, 42% being singletons. V and J are TRBV5-1 and TRBJ2-1; 12 bases align to TRBD2. The material sequenced was blood. The receptor was isolated from a woman younger than 30 in good health. The CDR3 reads CAGSSRLAGVNNEQFF. For the CDR3, the DNA is TGCGCCGGCAGCTCAAGACTAGCGGGAGTAAATAATGAGCAGTTCTTC.